Each of the 18 T cell receptor beta chains below was sequenced from the same sample in a study of T-cell memory formation after mild COVID-19 (TCRdb year 2021). The library was built by means of 5' RACE. Sequencing was carried out with an Illumina NovaSeq 6000. TCRdb trimmed the raw reads at Q25, called clones with MiXCR and kept productive beta chains. All rows with the same CDR3 protein become a single entry with the most common DNA and genes. Present in this sample are tens of thousands of distinct CDR3 sequences, about 13% of which were seen just once. Jointly, the top ten make up around 27% of the sample. Input material: PBMCs or a T cell subset sorted from them (not recorded which). These receptors were collected from an adult woman who had mild COVID-19 (a few samples of this study predate the infection). The sample titles of this study are shuffled in the database, so cell type and time point are left out; the donor was told from shared clones.

J is TRBJ2-1 and V is TRBV9, with D perhaps matching TRBD1 (5 bases). Trimming cost V 3 bases and J 5 bases, with 15 bases left between them. This CDR3 has 15 residues. CDR1 and CDR2 from the germline V gene are SGDLS and YYNGEE. CDR3 sequence: CASSAAGISHNEQFF. CDR3 coding DNA: TGTGCCAGCAGCGCGGCAGGGATTTCACACAATGAGCAGTTCTTC.

The V gene is TRBV13, the J gene TRBJ2-5; no firm D call. The V end lost 1 base, the J end lost 1 base, and 16 bases lay between the germline ends. CDR1 PRHDT and CDR2 FYEKMQ come from the germline V gene (reference sequence). The CDR3 extends over 17 amino acids. For the CDR3, the DNA is TGTGCCAGCAGCTTAGAAGGAAAGGGCCATCCCCAAGAGACCCAGTACTTC. Translating it yields CASSLEGKGHPQETQYF.

This clonotype was observed a handful of times. CDR3 nucleotides: TGTGCCAGCAGTGAAAAGGGGGAGGGGAGTCAGCCCCAGCATTTT. Residues: CASSEKGEGSQPQHF. The chain has TRBV6-1 and TRBJ1-5; perhaps TRBD1 as D (6 bases). The germline V gene encodes CDR1 MNHNS and CDR2 SASEGT. Between the trimmed V and J ends, which lost 2 bases and 6 bases, there was a span of 14 bases. This CDR3 region has 15 residues.

This clonotype was seen a few times. The chain joins TRBV11-2 to TRBJ2-7; 10 bases match TRBD2. CDR1 and CDR2 from the germline V gene are SGHAT and FQNNGV. V was clipped by 0 bases and J by 9 bases; unmatched bases: 5. The CDR3 sequence is 14 residues long. CDR3 loop: CASSLESVAGGQYF. The CDR3 bases are TGTGCCAGCAGCTTAGAGTCCGTAGCGGGAGGGCAGTACTTC.

This clonotype was picked up many times. The chain has TRBV7-9 and TRBJ2-1; D remains unclear. V was clipped by 4 bases and J by 6 bases, with 1 base between them. The CDR3 contains 10 residues. Germline lookup yields CDR1 SEHNR and CDR2 FQNEAQ (reference sequence). The CDR3 sequence: CASSSNEQFF. DNA of the CDR3: TGTGCCAGCAGCTCCAATGAGCAGTTCTTC.

This clonotype was recorded once. This chain uses TRBV11-3 with TRBJ2-1; D remains unclear. Germline values: CDR1 SGHNT, CDR2 YENEEA. Trimming cost V 5 bases and J 8 bases, with 10 bases left between them. This CDR3 has 12 amino acids. In nucleotides, the CDR3 is TGTGCCAGCAGCCCCCTTACCGATGAGCAGTTCTTC. Amino acids: CASSPLTDEQFF.

This clonotype was counted between two and nine times. This chain joins TRBV7-2 and TRBJ1-6, with 8 bases that match TRBD1. The V and J ends lost 2 bases and 0 bases, in that order; junction bases with no gene match: 6. Looked up from germline, CDR1 is SGHTA and CDR2 is FQGNSA. This CDR3 contains 18 residues. The CDR3 loop is CASSLRGQGYSYNSPLHF. Written as DNA, the CDR3 is TGTGCCAGCAGCTTAAGAGGACAGGGCTACTCCTATAATTCACCCCTCCACTTT.

The chain recombines TRBV20-1 with TRBJ2-1, with 12 nucleotides matching TRBD2. Germline loops: CDR1 DFQATT, CDR2 SNEGSKA (reference sequence). The CDR3 length is 18 residues. J gave up 5 bases and V 0 bases, and 11 bases lay outside the gene matches. CDR3 protein: CSARDRGLAGLRNNEQFF. CDR3 coding DNA: TGCAGTGCTAGAGATCGGGGACTAGCGGGCCTAAGGAACAATGAGCAGTTCTTC.

The gene calls are TRBV5-6 and TRBJ2-7; D call uncertain. The CDR3 has 13 amino acids. CDR1 is SGHDT and CDR2 is YYEEEE in the germline V gene. Trimming stripped 0 bases from V and 5 bases from J, with 9 bases between. The CDR3 DNA follows: TGTGCCAGCAGCTTGGGCGGATCCAACGAGCAGTACTTC. Amino acids: CASSLGGSNEQYF.

This chain links TRBV20-1 with TRBJ2-1; 8 bases are a match to TRBD1. This CDR3 contains 15 residues. Germline V CDR1 and CDR2: DFQATT, SNEGSKA (reference sequence). The junction had 10 bases not matched to a gene; V was cut back by 0 bases and J by 9 bases. CDR3 nucleotide sequence: TGCAGTGCTAGAGATCGGGGACAGGAAACGAGTGAGCAGTTCTTC. This sequence encodes CSARDRGQETSEQFF.

This clonotype was seen a few times. The V call is TRBV5-1, the J call TRBJ2-7; D unclear. The CDR3 is 12 amino acids. Germline CDR1 is SGHRS and CDR2 is YFSETQ. V dropped 0 bases and J dropped 3 bases, with 4 bases sitting between them. CDR3 amino acids: CASSLGHYEQYF. The CDR3, as DNA: TGCGCCAGCAGCTTGGGACACTACGAGCAGTACTTC.

This clonotype has just a few counts. The chain combines TRBV7-9 with TRBJ2-7; D call uncertain. V was shortened by 5 bases and J by 4 bases, with 12 bases between the two germline ends. CDR3 length equals 13 residues. Germline CDR1 and CDR2: SEHNR and FQNEAQ (reference sequence). The CDR3 reads CASSPPGPYEQYF. The CDR3 nucleotides are TGTGCCAGCAGCCCCCCCGGACCTTACGAGCAGTACTTC.

This clonotype has just a few counts. The rearrangement uses TRBV4-2 and TRBJ1-1, with D possibly matching TRBD1 (6 bases). Germline CDR1 reads LGHNA; CDR2 reads YNFKEQ. The CDR3 runs to 14 residues. V lost 2 bases to trimming and J lost 4 bases, with 11 bases between them. The CDR3 region is CASSQPGAGTEAFF. In DNA, the CDR3 is TGTGCCAGCAGCCAACCAGGGGCGGGCACTGAAGCTTTCTTT.

V gene TRBV9 combines with J gene TRBJ2-1, with unresolved D. The germline V and J ends were trimmed by 3 bases and 8 bases, with 12 bases remaining between them. Germline V lookup: CDR1 SGDLS, CDR2 YYNGEE. CDR3 length: 13 amino acids. Here the CDR3 reads CASSDPLNHEQFF. CDR3 DNA sequence: TGTGCCAGCAGCGACCCTCTGAACCATGAGCAGTTCTTC.

The chain joins TRBV12-3 or TRBV12-4 to TRBJ1-5; D might be TRBD1 (6 bases). This CDR3 is 15 amino acids long. Trimming took 6 bases from V and 1 from J, leaving 13 bases between them. The CDR3 here is CASSPQGGSNQPQHF. The DNA of the CDR3 is TGTGCCAGCAGCCCCCAAGGGGGGAGCAATCAGCCCCAGCATTTT.

The genes are TRBV9 and TRBJ1-1, with 9 positions matching TRBD1. CDR3 length: 15 residues. Trimming at V came to 4 bases and at J to 1 base, leaving 5 bases not matched to a gene. Germline loops: CDR1 SGDLS, CDR2 YYNGEE. The CDR3 coding sequence is TGTGCCAGCAGCCCACCGGGACAGGGGAACACTGAAGCTTTCTTT. Translated: CASSPPGQGNTEAFF.

The sample holds a few counts of this clonotype. V usage is TRBV11-1 and J usage is TRBJ2-7, with D unclear. Germline V lookup: CDR1 SGHAT, CDR2 FQDESV (reference sequence). Trimming took off 2 bases at V and 5 bases at J, with 7 bases between the two ends. The CDR3 has 12 residues. CDR3: CASSLSLHEQYF. CDR3 bases: TGTGCCAGCAGCTTAAGTCTCCACGAGCAGTACTTC. Combining the CDR3 with reference TRBV11-1 and TRBJ2-7 gives the whole variable domain EAEVAQSPRYKITEKSQAVAFWCDPISGHATLYWYRQILGQGPELLVQFQDESVVDDSQLPKDRFSAERLKGVDSTLKIQPAELGDSAMYLCASSLSLHEQYFGPGTRLTVT.

This clonotype turned up a few times. V usage is TRBV20-1 and J usage is TRBJ1-2; 8 bases align to TRBD1. The CDR3 contains 16 residues. J was trimmed by 8 bases and V by 2 bases; bases with no gene match: 16. Germline loops: CDR1 DFQATT, CDR2 SNEGSKA (reference sequence). The CDR3 region is CSARSPPDRALGGYTF. The CDR3 DNA is TGCAGTGCTAGAAGCCCCCCGGACAGGGCATTGGGCGGCTACACCTTC.